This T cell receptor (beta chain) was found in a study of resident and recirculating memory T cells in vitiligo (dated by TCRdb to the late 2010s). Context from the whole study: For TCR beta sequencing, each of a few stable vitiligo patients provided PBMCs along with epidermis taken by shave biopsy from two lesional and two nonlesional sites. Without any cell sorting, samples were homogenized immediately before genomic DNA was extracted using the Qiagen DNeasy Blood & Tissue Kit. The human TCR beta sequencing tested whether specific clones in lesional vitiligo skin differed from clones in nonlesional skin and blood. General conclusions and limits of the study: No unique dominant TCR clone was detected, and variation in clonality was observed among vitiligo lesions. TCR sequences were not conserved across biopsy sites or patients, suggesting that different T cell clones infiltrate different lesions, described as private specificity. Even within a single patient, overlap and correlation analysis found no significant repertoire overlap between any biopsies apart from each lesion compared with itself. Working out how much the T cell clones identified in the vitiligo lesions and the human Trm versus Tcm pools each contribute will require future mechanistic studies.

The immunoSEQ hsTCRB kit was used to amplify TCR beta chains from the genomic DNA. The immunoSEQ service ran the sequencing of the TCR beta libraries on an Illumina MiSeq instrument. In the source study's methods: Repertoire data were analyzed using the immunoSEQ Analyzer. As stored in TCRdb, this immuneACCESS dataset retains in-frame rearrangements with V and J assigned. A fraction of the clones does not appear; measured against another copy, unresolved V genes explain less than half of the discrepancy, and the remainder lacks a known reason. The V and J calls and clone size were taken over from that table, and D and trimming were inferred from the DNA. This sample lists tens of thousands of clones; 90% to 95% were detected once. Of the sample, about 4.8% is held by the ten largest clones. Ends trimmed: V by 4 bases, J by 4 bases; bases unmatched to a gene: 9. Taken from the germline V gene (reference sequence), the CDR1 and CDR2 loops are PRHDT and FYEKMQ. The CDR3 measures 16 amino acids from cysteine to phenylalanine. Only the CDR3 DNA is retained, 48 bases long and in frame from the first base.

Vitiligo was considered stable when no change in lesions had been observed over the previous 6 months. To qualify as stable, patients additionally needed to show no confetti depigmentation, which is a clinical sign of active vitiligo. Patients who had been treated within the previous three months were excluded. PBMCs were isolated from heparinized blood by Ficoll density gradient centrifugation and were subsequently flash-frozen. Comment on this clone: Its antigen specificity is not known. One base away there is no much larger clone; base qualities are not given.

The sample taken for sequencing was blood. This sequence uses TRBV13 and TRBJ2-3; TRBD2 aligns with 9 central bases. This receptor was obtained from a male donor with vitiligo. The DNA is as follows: TGTGCCAGCAGCTCGGTAGCGGGAGAGAGAGCAGATACGCAGTATTTT. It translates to CASSSVAGERADTQYF.